These T cell receptor beta chains were read from a single sample in a study of blood T cells in healthy people across ages. TCRdb called the 5' RACE reads again in MiXCR, with one record for every CDR3 protein. The table lists under 1,100,000 distinct CDR3 sequences, about 23% of them singletons. The sample also formed part of further work on T cells of mothers and their children.

Sequenced sample: blood. The receptor source for this set is a girl aged 2 to 9 in good health. The CDR3 runs from the conserved cysteine through the conserved F or W. A D gene is named only where the DNA matches it firmly. Some rows mark clone size as missing; the rest say once, few, many or name a class of expanded clone.

D: .; size: few; V: TRBV7-3; J: TRBJ2-1; DNA: TGTGCCAGCAGCTTAATCCCAGGGCCTTACAATGGGCAGTTCTTC; CDR3: CASSLIPGPYNGQFF
D: .; size: .; V: TRBV28; J: TRBJ1-5; DNA: TGTGCCAACGGAATGGCCAATCAGCCCCAGCATTTT; CDR3: CANGMANQPQHF
D: .; size: once; V: TRBV4-3; J: TRBJ2-7; DNA: TGCGCCAGCAGCCAAGATAGGGATTACTCCTACGAGCAGTACTTC; CDR3: CASSQDRDYSYEQYF
D: TRBD2; size: .; V: TRBV28; J: TRBJ2-1; DNA: TGTGCCAGCAGCCCGGATAGCGGGAGTTTTGATGAGCAGTTCTTC; CDR3: CASSPDSGSFDEQFF
D: .; size: .; V: TRBV27; J: TRBJ2-5; DNA: TGTGCCAGCAGTCTTCCGGGGGAGCAAGAGACCCAGTACTTC; CDR3: CASSLPGEQETQYF
D: .; size: few; V: TRBV20-1; J: TRBJ1-2; DNA: TGCAGTGCTAGAGCCGCACGGAACTATGGCTACACCTTC; CDR3: CSARAARNYGYTF
D: .; size: few; V: TRBV20-1; J: TRBJ2-1; DNA: TGCAGTGCTAGACATGATATACTAGAGAGGGCAGACAATGAGCAGTTCTTC; CDR3: CSARHDILERADNEQFF
D: .; size: .; V: TRBV27; J: TRBJ1-4; DNA: TGTGCCAGCAGTTTATGGGTGACGGGGGAAAAACTGTTTTTT; CDR3: CASSLWVTGEKLFF
D: TRBD1; size: .; V: TRBV9; J: TRBJ2-1; DNA: TGTGCCAGCAGCGTAGACGGACAGGGTGTGAATGAGCAGTTCTTC; CDR3: CASSVDGQGVNEQFF
D: .; size: once; V: TRBV3-1; J: TRBJ2-1; DNA: TGTGCCAGCAGCCAAGTGGATGTTCACGTGTACAATGAGCAGTTCTTC; CDR3: CASSQVDVHVYNEQFF
D: .; size: few; V: TRBV7-2; J: TRBJ2-4; DNA: TGTGCCAGCAGCCAAGACGTGCTTGGGACATATAAAAACACTCAGTACTTC; CDR3: CASSQDVLGTYKNTQYF
D: .; size: .; V: TRBV18; J: TRBJ1-5; DNA: TGTGCCAGCTCACCTCTCCCCCGACAGGCCGCGCCCAATCAGCCCCAGCATTTT; CDR3: CASSPLPRQAAPNQPQHF
D: .; size: .; V: TRBV29-1; J: TRBJ1-4; DNA: TGCAGCGGAGGAGGACAGTCTAATGAAAAACTGTTTTTT; CDR3: CSGGGQSNEKLFF
D: TRBD2; size: few; V: TRBV5-1; J: TRBJ2-1; DNA: TGCGCCAGCAGCTTGAGCGGGGTAGAAAACAATGGGCAGTTCTTC; CDR3: CASSLSGVENNGQFF
D: .; size: few; V: TRBV4-3; J: TRBJ2-1; DNA: TGCGCCAGCAGCCTAAAGCGTAATAGTATTATCGACAATGAGCAGTTCTTC; CDR3: CASSLKRNSIIDNEQFF